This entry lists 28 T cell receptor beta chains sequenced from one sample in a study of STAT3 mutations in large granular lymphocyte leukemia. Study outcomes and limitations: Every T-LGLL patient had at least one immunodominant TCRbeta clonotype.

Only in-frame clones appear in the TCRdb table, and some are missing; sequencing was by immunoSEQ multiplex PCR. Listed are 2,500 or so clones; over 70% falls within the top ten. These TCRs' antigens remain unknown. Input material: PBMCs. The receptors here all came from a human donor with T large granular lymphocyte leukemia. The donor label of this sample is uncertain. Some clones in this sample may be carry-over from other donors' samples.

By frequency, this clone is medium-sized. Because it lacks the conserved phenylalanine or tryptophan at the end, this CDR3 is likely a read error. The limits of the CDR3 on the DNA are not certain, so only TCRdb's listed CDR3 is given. CDR3 sequence reads: CASIGVFTE. The rearrangement uses TRBV5-5 and TRBJ1-1. Germline lookup yields CDR1 SGHKS and CDR2 YYEKEE (reference sequence). 9 amino acids form the CDR3, both terminal residues included.

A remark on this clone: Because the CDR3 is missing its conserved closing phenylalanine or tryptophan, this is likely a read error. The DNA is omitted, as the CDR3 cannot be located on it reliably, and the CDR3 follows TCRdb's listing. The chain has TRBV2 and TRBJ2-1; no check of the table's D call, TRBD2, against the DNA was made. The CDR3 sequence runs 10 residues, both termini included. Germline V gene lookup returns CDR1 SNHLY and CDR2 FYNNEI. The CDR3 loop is CASSAAGGNE.

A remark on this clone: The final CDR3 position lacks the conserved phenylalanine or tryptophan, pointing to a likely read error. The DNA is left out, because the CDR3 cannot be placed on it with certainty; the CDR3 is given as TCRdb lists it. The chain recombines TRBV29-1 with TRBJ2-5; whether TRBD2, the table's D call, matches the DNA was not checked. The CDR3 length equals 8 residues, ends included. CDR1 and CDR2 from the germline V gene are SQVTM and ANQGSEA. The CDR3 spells CSGGTGET.

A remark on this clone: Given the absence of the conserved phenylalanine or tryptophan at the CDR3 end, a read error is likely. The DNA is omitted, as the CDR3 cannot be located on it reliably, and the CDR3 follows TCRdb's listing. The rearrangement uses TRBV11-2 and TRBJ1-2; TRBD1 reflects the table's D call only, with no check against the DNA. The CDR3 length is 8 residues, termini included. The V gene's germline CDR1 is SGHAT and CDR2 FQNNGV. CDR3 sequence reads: CASSFRGG.

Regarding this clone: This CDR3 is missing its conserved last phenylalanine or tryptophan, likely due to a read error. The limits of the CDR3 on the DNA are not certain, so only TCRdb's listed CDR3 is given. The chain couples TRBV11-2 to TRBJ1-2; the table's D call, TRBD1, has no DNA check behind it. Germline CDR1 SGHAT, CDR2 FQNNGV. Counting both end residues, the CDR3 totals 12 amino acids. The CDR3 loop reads CASSLDQDRYYG.

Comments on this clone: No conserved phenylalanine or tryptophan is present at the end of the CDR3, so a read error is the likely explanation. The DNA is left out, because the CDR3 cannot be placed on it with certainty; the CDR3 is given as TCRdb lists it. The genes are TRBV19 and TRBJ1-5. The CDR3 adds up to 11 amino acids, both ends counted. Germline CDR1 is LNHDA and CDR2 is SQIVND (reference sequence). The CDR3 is CASSISGEAQP.

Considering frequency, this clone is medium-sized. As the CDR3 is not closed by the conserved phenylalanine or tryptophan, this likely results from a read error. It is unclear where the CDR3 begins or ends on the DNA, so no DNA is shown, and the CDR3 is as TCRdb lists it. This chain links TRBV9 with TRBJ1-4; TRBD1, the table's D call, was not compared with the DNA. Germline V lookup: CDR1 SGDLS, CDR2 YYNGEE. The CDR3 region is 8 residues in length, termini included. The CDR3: CASEGAGR.

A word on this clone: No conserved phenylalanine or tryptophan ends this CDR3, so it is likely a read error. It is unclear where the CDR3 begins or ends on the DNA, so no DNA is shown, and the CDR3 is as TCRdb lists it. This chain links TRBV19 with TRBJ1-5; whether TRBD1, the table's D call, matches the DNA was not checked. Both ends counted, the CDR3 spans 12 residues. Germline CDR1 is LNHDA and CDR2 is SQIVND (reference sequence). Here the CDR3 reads CASSIGQRRNQP.

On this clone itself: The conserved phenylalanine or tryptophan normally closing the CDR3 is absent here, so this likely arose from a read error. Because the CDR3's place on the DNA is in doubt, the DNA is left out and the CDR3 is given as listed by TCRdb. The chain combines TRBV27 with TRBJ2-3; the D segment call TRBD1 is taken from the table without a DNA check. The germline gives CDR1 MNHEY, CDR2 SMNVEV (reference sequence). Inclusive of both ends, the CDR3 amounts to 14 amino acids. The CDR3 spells CASSLDRRALGADT.

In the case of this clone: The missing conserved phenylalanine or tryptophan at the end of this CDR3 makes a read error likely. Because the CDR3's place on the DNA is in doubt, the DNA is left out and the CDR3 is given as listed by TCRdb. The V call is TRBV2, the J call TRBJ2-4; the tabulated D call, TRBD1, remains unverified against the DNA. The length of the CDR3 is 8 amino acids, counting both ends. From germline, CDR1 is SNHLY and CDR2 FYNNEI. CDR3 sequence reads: CASRDRGI.

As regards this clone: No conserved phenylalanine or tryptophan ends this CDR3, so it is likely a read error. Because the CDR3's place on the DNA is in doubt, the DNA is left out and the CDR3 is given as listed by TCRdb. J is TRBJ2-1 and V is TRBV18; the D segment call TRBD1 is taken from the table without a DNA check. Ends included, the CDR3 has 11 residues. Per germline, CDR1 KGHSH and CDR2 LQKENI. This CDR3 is CASSPPPGGNE.

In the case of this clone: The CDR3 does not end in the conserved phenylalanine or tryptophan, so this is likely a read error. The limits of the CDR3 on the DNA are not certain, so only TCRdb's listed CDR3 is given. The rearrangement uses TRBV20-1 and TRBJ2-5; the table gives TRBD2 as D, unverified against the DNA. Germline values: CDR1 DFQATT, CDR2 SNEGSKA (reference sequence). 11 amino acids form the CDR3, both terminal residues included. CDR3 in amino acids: CSAQTSGGEET.

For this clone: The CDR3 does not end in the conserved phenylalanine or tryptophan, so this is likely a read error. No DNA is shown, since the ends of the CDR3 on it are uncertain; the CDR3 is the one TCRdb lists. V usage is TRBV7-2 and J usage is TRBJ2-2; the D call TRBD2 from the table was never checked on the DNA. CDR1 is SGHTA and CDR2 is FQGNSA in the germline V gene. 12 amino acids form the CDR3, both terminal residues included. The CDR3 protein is CASERAGVKSGE.

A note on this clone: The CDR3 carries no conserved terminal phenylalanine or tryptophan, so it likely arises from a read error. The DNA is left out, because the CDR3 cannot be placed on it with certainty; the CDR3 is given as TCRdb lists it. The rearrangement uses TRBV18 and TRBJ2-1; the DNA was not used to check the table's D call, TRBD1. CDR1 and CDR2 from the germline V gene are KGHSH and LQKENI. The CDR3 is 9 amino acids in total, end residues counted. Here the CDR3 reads CASSTVVNE.

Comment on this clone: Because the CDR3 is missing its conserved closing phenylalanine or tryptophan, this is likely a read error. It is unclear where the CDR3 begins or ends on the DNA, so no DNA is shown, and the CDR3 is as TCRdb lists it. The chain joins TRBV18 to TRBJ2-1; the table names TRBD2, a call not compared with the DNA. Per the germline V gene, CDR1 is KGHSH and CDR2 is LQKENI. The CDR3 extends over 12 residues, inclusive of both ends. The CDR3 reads CASSPGLAGGGE.

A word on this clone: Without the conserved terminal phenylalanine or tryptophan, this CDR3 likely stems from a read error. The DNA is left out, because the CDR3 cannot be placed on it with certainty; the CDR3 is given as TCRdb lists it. CDR3 amino acids: CASSLGPGIGTE. V is TRBV5-1 and J is TRBJ1-1; the table names TRBD1, a call not compared with the DNA. 12 amino acids form the CDR3, both terminal residues included. Germline assignment: CDR1 SGHRS and CDR2 YFSETQ.

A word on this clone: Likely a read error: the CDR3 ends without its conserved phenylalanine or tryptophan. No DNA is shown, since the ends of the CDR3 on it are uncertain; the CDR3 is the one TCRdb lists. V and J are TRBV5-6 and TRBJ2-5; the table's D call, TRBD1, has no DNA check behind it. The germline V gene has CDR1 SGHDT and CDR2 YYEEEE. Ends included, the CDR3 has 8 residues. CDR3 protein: CASSLDET.

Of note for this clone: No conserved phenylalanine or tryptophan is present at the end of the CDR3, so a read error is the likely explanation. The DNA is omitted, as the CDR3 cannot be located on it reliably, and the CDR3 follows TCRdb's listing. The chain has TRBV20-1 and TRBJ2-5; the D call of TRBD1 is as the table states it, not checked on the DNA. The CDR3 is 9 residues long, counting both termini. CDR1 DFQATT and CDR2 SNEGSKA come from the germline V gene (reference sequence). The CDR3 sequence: CSTRQGQET.

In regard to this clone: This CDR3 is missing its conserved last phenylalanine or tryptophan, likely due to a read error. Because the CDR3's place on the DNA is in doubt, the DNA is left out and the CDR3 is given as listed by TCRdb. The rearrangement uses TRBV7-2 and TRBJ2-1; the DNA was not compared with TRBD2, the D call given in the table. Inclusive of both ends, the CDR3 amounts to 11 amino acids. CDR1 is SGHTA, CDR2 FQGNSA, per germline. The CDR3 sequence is CASSSPVSYNE.

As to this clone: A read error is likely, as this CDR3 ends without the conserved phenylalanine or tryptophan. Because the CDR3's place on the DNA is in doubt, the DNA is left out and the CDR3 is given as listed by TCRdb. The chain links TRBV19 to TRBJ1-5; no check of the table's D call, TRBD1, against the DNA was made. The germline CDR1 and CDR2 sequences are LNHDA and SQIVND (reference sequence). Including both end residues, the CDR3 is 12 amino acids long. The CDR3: CASSIEFRGSQP.

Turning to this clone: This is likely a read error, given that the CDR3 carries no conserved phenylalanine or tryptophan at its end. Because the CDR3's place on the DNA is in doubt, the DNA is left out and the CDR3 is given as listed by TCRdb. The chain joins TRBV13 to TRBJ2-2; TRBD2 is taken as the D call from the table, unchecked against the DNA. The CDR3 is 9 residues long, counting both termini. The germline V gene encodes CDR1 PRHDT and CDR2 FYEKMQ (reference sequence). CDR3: CASSPDTGE.

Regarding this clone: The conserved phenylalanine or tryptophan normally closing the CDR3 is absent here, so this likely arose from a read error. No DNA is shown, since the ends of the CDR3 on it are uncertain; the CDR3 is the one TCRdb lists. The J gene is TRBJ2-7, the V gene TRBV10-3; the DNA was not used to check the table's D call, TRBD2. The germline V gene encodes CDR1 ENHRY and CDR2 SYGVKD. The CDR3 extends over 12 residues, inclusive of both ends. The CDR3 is CAISDKAGASGE.

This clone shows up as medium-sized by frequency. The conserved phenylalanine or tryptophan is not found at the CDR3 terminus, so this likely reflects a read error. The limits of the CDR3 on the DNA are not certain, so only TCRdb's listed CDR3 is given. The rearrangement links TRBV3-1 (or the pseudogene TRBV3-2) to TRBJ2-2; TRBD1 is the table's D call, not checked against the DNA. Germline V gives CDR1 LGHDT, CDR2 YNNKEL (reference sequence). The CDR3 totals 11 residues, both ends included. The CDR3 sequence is CASSQVRGSGE.

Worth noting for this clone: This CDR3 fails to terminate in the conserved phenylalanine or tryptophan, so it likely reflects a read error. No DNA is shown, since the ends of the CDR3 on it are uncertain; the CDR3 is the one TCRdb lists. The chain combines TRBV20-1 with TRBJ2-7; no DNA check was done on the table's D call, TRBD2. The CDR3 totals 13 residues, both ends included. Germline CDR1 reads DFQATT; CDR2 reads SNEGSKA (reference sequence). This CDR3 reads CSARDPARGSSYE.

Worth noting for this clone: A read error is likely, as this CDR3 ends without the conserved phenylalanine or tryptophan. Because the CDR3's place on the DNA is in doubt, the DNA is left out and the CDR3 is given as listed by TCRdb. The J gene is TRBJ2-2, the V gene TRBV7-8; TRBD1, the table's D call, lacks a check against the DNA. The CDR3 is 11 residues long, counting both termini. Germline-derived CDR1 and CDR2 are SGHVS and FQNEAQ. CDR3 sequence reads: CASSLVGNTGE.

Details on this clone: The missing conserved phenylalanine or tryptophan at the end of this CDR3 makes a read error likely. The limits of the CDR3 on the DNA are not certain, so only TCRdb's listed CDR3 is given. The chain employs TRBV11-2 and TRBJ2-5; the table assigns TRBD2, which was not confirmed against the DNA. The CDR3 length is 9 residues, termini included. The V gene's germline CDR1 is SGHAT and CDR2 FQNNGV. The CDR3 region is CASSSFAET.

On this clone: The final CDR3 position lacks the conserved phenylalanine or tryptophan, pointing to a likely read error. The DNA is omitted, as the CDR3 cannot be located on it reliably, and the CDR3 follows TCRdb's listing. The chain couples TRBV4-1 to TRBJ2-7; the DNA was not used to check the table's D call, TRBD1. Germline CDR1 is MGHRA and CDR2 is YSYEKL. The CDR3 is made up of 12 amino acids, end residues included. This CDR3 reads CASSDEQGSRYE.

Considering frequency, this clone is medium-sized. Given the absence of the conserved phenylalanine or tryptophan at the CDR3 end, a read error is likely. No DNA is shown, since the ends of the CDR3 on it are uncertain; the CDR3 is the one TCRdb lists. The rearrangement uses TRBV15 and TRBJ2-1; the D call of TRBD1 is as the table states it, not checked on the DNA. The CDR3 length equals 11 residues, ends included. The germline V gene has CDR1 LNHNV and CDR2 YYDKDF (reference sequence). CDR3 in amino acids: CATSSGQGENE.